The 3 T cell receptor beta chains below all came from one sample that was sequenced in a study of Tregs in tolerant kidney transplant recipients. The table came from immunoSEQ multiplex PCR; TCRdb's copy has only in-frame clones and leaves some out. The data show about 240,000 clones, with about four fifths seen just once and approximately 0.69% held by the top ten. Input material: CD4+ T cells from blood. The origin of the receptors is a human donor in good health.

This clone was counted a single time. The V gene is TRBV9, the J gene TRBJ2-5; D gene uncertain. Germline CDR1 is SGDLS and CDR2 is YYNGEE. The CDR3 has 12 amino acids. The V end was cut by 1 base, the J end by 5 bases, with 6 bases between. CDR3 in amino acids: CASSVHGETQYF. DNA of the CDR3: TGTGCCAGCAGCGTACACGGGGAGACCCAGTACTTC.

This chain connects TRBV19 to TRBJ1-2; TRBD1 agrees at 10 bases. Germline values: CDR1 LNHDA, CDR2 SQIVND (reference sequence). This CDR3 comprises 13 residues. Germline trimming cut 3 bases from V and 6 bases from J; bases unmatched to any gene: 1. CDR3 amino acids: CASSIGTGDGYTF. The CDR3 DNA reads TGTGCCAGTAGTATTGGGACAGGGGATGGCTACACCTTC.

This chain joins TRBV18 and TRBJ1-2; maybe TRBD1 (6 bases). Germline assignment: CDR1 KGHSH and CDR2 LQKENI. This CDR3 has 15 residues. Trimming stripped 3 bases from V and 1 base from J, with 12 bases between. The CDR3 DNA reads TGTGCCAGCTCACCTATGGGGGCCCTTAACTATGGCTACACCTTC. As protein: CASSPMGALNYGYTF.